This T cell receptor beta chain stems from a study of shared clonotypes between healthy human individuals. It was CD45RO-negative cells, positively selected for CCR7, that made up naive CD8 cells, with terminally differentiated effector memory CD45RA+ cells excluded. TCRdb's table, derived via immunoSEQ multiplex PCR, lists solely in-frame clones and lacks some. Of under 2,000,000 clones in the sample, about 95% are singletons; the top ten hold approximately 1.2%. A word on this clone: Sequence at one end of the junction differs from germline and may be a read error. The sample holds other DNA sequences that translate to the same CDR3.

Germline CDR1 is SEHNR and CDR2 is FQNEAQ (reference sequence). This CDR3 has 13 residues. The chain links TRBV7-9 to TRBJ2-2; D is unresolved. The sample consisted of naive CD8+ T cells sorted from blood. The sequence was obtained from a man aged 18 to 29 in good health. The CDR3 spells CASSLVYTGELFF. CDR3 nucleotides: TGTGCCAGCAGCCTCGTGTACACGGGGGAGCTGTTTTTT.